One sample yielded the 27 T cell receptor beta chains listed below, sequenced in a study of cytomegalovirus exposure and HLA in healthy donors. Vbeta (60) and Jbeta (13) primers were used in the PCR. The method was immunoSEQ multiplex PCR; TCRdb's version includes in-frame clones alone and lacks a portion of them. The sample has some 110,000 clones; 75% to 85% are singletons. Sequencing input: PBMCs. All receptors come from a man aged 25-45 years in good health and CMV-seropositive.

The chain links TRBV5-1 to TRBJ1-1, with D possibly matching TRBD1 (6 bases). Trimming pared 8 bases from V and 5 bases from J, leaving 13 bases between. The germline V gene has CDR1 SGHRS and CDR2 YFSETQ. The CDR3 extends over 12 amino acids. CDR3 nucleotide sequence: TGCGCCAGTTGGGACACGAGGACTGAAGCTTTCTTT. It codes for CASWDTRTEAFF.

Details on this clone: An end of the junction differs from the germline gene, which may be a read error. The chain employs TRBV5-1 and TRBJ2-5, with 8 bases identical to TRBD1. The germline gives CDR1 SGHRS, CDR2 YFSETQ. CDR3 length: 13 amino acids. DNA for the CDR3: TGCGCCAGCAGCTTGGGACAGGGGTCCTGGCAGGACTTC. Encoded protein: CASSLGQGSWQDF.

The chain combines TRBV10-3 with TRBJ2-2; the match to TRBD1 covers 11 bases. J lost 4 bases, V lost 8 bases, and 6 bases had no gene match. The germline gives CDR1 ENHRY, CDR2 SYGVKD. The CDR3 spans 15 residues. CDR3: CAIGGQGAITGELFF. In nucleotides, the CDR3 is TGTGCCATCGGTGGACAGGGGGCCATCACCGGGGAGCTGTTTTTT.

The J gene is TRBJ2-2, the V gene TRBV19; D might be TRBD2 (6 bases). The ends were cut back, 1 base at V and 1 base at J, with 19 bases in the middle. Germline-derived CDR1 and CDR2 are LNHDA and SQIVND (reference sequence). The CDR3 spans 19 residues. CDR3 in amino acids: CASSIGPAGRSGNTGELFF. The CDR3 bases are TGTGCCAGTAGTATAGGCCCCGCAGGGCGTAGCGGGAACACCGGGGAGCTGTTTTTT.

The chain carries TRBV4-2 and TRBJ2-5; D may be TRBD2 (6 bases). Trimming left V 4 bases short and J 4 bases short, with 13 bases between. The CDR3 is made up of 14 amino acids. The germline V gene encodes CDR1 LGHNA and CDR2 YNFKEQ. CDR3 sequence reads: CASSPGGSRETQYF. As DNA, the CDR3 is TGTGCCAGCAGCCCCGGAGGGAGCCGAGAGACCCAGTACTTC.

V and J are TRBV27 and TRBJ1-2, with 7 bases lining up with TRBD1. The CDR3 is made up of 13 amino acids. The germline V gene encodes CDR1 MNHEY and CDR2 SMNVEV (reference sequence). With V trimmed by 3 bases and J by 4 bases, 2 bases remained unmatched. CDR3 amino acids: CASSFRGIYGYTF. DNA of the CDR3: TGTGCCAGCAGTTTCAGGGGGATCTATGGCTACACCTTC.

The rearrangement links TRBV5-4 to TRBJ2-5; D is uncertain. V was shortened by 0 bases and J by 1 base, with 13 bases between the two germline ends. Germline V CDR1 and CDR2: SGHNT, YYREEE (reference sequence). This CDR3 has 16 amino acids. The CDR3 spells CASSLDGAATQETQYF. The CDR3 DNA reads as TGTGCCAGCAGCTTGGATGGAGCCGCCACCCAAGAGACCCAGTACTTC. The variable domain in full, completed from reference TRBV5-4 and TRBJ2-5, reads ETGVTQSPTHLIKTRGQQVTLRCSSQSGHNTVSWYQQALGQGPQFIFQYYREEENGRGNFPPRFSGLQFPNYSSELNVNALELDDSALYLCASSLDGAATQETQYFGPGTRLLVL.

V usage is TRBV4-1 and J usage is TRBJ1-1, with a weak D call TRBD1 (5 bases). This CDR3 has 14 residues. V dropped 5 bases and J dropped 1 base, with 11 bases sitting between them. The germline CDR1 and CDR2 sequences are MGHRA and YSYEKL. CDR3 sequence reads: CASSSSGANTEAFF. For the CDR3, the DNA is TGCGCCAGCAGCTCCAGTGGGGCGAACACTGAAGCTTTCTTT.

The chain combines TRBV5-4 with TRBJ2-5, with 11 bases identical to TRBD2. The assigned J gene may be wrong: the sequence end matches TRBJ2-7 better. Germline V gene data show CDR1 as SGHNT and CDR2 as YYREEE (reference sequence). The CDR3 is 14 amino acids. This chain's CDR3 is CASSSVLAGDEQYF. DNA of the CDR3: TGTGCCAGCAGCTCGGTACTAGCGGGGGACGAGCAGTACTTC.

J is TRBJ1-5 and V is TRBV6-5, with D maybe TRBD1 (5 bases). The CDR3 is made up of 14 amino acids. Per the germline V gene, CDR1 is MNHEY and CDR2 is SVGAGI. The germline V and J ends were trimmed by 5 bases and 6 bases, with 14 bases remaining between them. CDR3 bases: TGTGCCAGCAGTCTGGGAGGGGATACTCAGCCCCAGCATTTT. It translates to CASSLGGDTQPQHF.

The table lists this clone with a few counts. This sequence joins TRBV5-1 and TRBJ2-3, with 11 bases that match TRBD2. Germline CDR1 reads SGHRS; CDR2 reads YFSETQ. The CDR3 has 15 residues. Germline trimming cut 0 bases from V and 4 bases from J; bases unmatched to any gene: 1. CDR3 protein: CASSLALAGADTQYF. DNA for the CDR3: TGCGCCAGCAGCTTGGCACTAGCGGGGGCAGATACGCAGTATTTT.

The V and J genes are TRBV6-4 and TRBJ2-6; maybe TRBD2 (5 bases). The CDR3 loop spans 15 amino acids. Trimming pared 3 bases from V and 1 base from J, leaving 7 bases between. Germline loops: CDR1 MRHNA, CDR2 SNTAGT. DNA of the CDR3: TGTGCCAGCAGTGAAGGGAGTTCTGGGGCCAACGTCCTGACTTTC. Its protein product is CASSEGSSGANVLTF.

Here the CDR3 reads CASSEDRGKNIQYF. The DNA for the CDR3 is TGTGCCAGCAGCGAGGACAGGGGGAAAAACATTCAGTACTTC. This sequence joins TRBV7-9 and TRBJ2-4; 10 bases align to TRBD1. Germline V gene lookup returns CDR1 SEHNR and CDR2 FQNEAQ (reference sequence). V gave up 5 bases and J gave up 4 bases; unmatched junction bases: 2. The CDR3 runs to 14 residues.

This clone was found a few times. This chain uses TRBV5-8 with TRBJ2-7; unclear D gene. V lost 4 bases to trimming and J lost 4 bases, with 18 bases between them. From germline, CDR1 is SGHTS and CDR2 YDEGEE. The CDR3 runs 15 residues. The CDR3 sequence is CASSRHRVLMYEQYF. Written as DNA, the CDR3 is TGTGCCAGCAGCCGTCACCGGGTCTTAATGTACGAGCAGTACTTC.

The rearrangement uses TRBV6-4 and TRBJ2-7; 10 bases fit TRBD1. The CDR3 sequence is 19 residues long. Germline CDR1 and CDR2: MRHNA and SNTAGT. The V and J ends lost 2 bases and 6 bases, in that order; junction bases with no gene match: 19. The CDR3 here is CASSDPLLTLGQGLSEQYF. In DNA, the CDR3 is TGTGCCAGCAGTGACCCTCTCCTCACCCTGGGACAGGGGTTGAGCGAGCAGTACTTC.

The chain is built from TRBV7-9 and TRBJ2-1; 8 nucleotides align to TRBD2. The CDR3 consists of 15 residues. V was clipped by 1 base and J by 4 bases; unmatched bases: 3. Germline CDR1 and CDR2: SEHNR and FQNEAQ (reference sequence). CDR3 in amino acids: CASSLVSGGYNEQFF. The CDR3 region has the DNA TGTGCCAGCAGCTTAGTTTCGGGGGGGTACAATGAGCAGTTCTTC. Together with reference TRBV7-9 and TRBJ2-1, the CDR3 gives the full variable domain: DTGVSQNPRHKITKRGQNVTFRCDPISEHNRLYWYRQTLGQGPEFLTYFQNEAQLEKSRLLSDRFSAERPKGSFSTLEIQRTEQGDSAMYLCASSLVSGGYNEQFFGPGTRLTVL.

The chain links TRBV7-3 to TRBJ2-1; 11 bases agree with TRBD2. J gave up 13 bases and V 4 bases, and 9 bases lay outside the gene matches. Per the germline V gene, CDR1 is SGHTA and CDR2 is FQGTGA. CDR3 length: 14 residues. The CDR3 DNA follows: TGTGCCAGCAGCTCTATAGGGACTAGCGGCGCACAGTTCTTC. This sequence encodes CASSSIGTSGAQFF.

V usage is TRBV6-5 and J usage is TRBJ2-7; tentatively, D is TRBD2 (5 bases). The CDR3 consists of 15 residues. CDR1 and CDR2 from the germline V gene are MNHEY and SVGAGI. Trimming took 0 bases from V and 1 from J, leaving 10 bases between them. This CDR3 is CASSYSWRASYEQYF. The CDR3 region has the DNA TGTGCCAGCAGTTACTCGTGGCGGGCGTCCTACGAGCAGTACTTC.

This clone has only a few counts. V and J are TRBV11-2 and TRBJ2-7; D gene uncertain. Deletions cut 8 bases from V and 0 bases from J, with 5 bases between. Germline assignment: CDR1 SGHAT and CDR2 FQNNGV. CDR3 size: 11 residues. The CDR3 protein is CASRSSYEQYF. CDR3 bases: TGTGCCAGCCGGAGCTCCTACGAGCAGTACTTC.

The J gene is TRBJ2-1, the V gene TRBV10-3; TRBD1 is a possible D gene (5 bases). The CDR3 has 18 residues. The V gene's germline CDR1 is ENHRY and CDR2 SYGVKD. The V end lost 3 bases, the J end lost 7 bases, and 25 bases lay between the germline ends. CDR3 protein: CAISDGSRRLLKGNEQFF. The CDR3 bases are TGTGCCATCAGTGACGGGTCCCGTCGACTCCTGAAGGGGAATGAGCAGTTCTTC.

The chain uses TRBV15 and TRBJ1-5; D uncertain. Trimming removed 1 base from V and 2 bases from J, with 9 bases in between. This CDR3 contains 15 residues. Germline V gene data show CDR1 as LNHNV and CDR2 as YYDKDF (reference sequence). In nucleotides, the CDR3 is TGTGCCACCAGCAGAGGAGGGTTCGGCAATCAGCCCCAGCATTTT. This codes for CATSRGGFGNQPQHF.

The CDR3 DNA is TGTGCCAGCAGTGAAGAAGCCGGAAACACCATATATTTT. Encoded protein: CASSEEAGNTIYF. V is TRBV6-1 and J is TRBJ1-3; D remains unclear. The germline V gene has CDR1 MNHNS and CDR2 SASEGT. CDR3 length equals 13 residues. V lost 1 base and J lost 4, with 5 bases in between.

This chain connects TRBV5-1 to TRBJ2-2; D ambiguous. V lost 0 bases to trimming and J lost 7 bases, with 10 bases between them. The CDR3 has 14 amino acids. Per germline, CDR1 SGHRS and CDR2 YFSETQ. The CDR3 region is CASSLAPSHGELFF. The CDR3 nucleotides are TGCGCCAGCAGCTTGGCCCCGAGCCACGGGGAGCTGTTTTTT.

The V and J genes are TRBV6-1 and TRBJ1-5, with 8 bases lining up with TRBD1. The CDR3 spans 18 residues. V shed 1 base and J 0 bases; nucleotides not matched to a gene: 8. Germline V gene data show CDR1 as MNHNS and CDR2 as SASEGT. CDR3 nucleotide sequence: TGTGCCAGCAGTGAAGTGAACAGGGGGATTGGTAGCAATCAGCCCCAGCATTTT. It yields the protein CASSEVNRGIGSNQPQHF.

The rearrangement joins TRBV11-2 to TRBJ2-5, with 7 bases identical to TRBD2. The J call is uncertain, as TRBJ2-7 better fits the DNA end. CDR3 length: 16 residues. From germline, CDR1 is SGHAT and CDR2 FQNNGV. The CDR3, as DNA: TGTGCCAGCAGCCCCCTCGCGGGCGCGGGAGAGGGCGAGCAGTACTTC. This encodes CASSPLAGAGEGEQYF.

Comment on this clone: Germline and junction disagree at one end, which may indicate a read error. The V call is TRBV6-6, the J call TRBJ1-1, with D perhaps matching TRBD1 (5 bases). Germline V gives CDR1 MNHNY, CDR2 SVGAGI (reference sequence). CDR3 length: 12 amino acids. CDR3 loop: CASNYRSSEAFF. The CDR3 coding sequence is TGTGCCAGCAATTACAGGTCCAGCGAGGCTTTCTTT.

Comment on this clone: The junction departs from the called germline gene at one end, perhaps through a read error. The rearrangement links TRBV7-9 to TRBJ1-1, with TRBD1 matching 7 bases. This CDR3 region has 13 residues. Germline CDR1 SEHNR, CDR2 FQNEAQ (reference sequence). CDR3 coding DNA: TGTTCCAGCAGCTCCAGACAGGGCCCTGAAGCTTTCTTT. Amino acid sequence: CSSSSRQGPEAFF. Filled out from reference TRBV7-9 and TRBJ1-1, the complete variable domain reads DTGVSQNPRHKITKRGQNVTFRCDPISEHNRLYWYRQTLGQGPEFLTYFQNEAQLEKSRLLSDRFSAERPKGSFSTLEIQRTEQGDSAMYLCSSSSRQGPEAFFGQGTRLTVV.